The 3 T cell receptor beta chains listed next were all sequenced from one sample in a study of OX40 agonist ivuxolimab in advanced cancers. Some clones are missing from TCRdb's copy, which holds only in-frame ones; the method was immunoSEQ multiplex PCR. The table has some 70,000 clones, roughly 88% seen once. The sample consisted of CD4+ or CD8+ T cells sorted from blood, taken in a trial of the OX40 agonist ivuxolimab. The receptor source for this set is an adult with an advanced solid tumor such as melanoma, head and neck, liver or kidney cancer.

This sequence joins TRBV18 and TRBJ1-2; 7 bases align to TRBD1. The CDR3 extends over 13 amino acids. Germline loops: CDR1 KGHSH, CDR2 LQKENI. V trimming: 5 bases; J trimming: 2 bases; junction bases outside the gene matches: 2. CDR3 residues: CASSGQENYGYTF. DNA for the CDR3: TGTGCCAGCTCAGGACAGGAGAACTATGGCTACACCTTC.

V usage is TRBV4-1 and J usage is TRBJ1-5, with D possibly TRBD1 on 5 matching bases. Germline lookup yields CDR1 MGHRA and CDR2 YSYEKL. The V end was cut by 0 bases, the J end by 7 bases, with 19 bases between. The CDR3 covers 17 residues. This CDR3 is CASSQEGSGRAIQPQHF. For the CDR3, the DNA is TGCGCCAGCAGCCAAGAGGGGTCGGGCAGGGCAATCCAGCCCCAGCATTTT.

The chain couples TRBV28 to TRBJ2-3; 8 bases agree with TRBD2. Trimming removed 6 bases from V and 2 bases from J; junction bases left unmatched: 7. The germline CDR1 and CDR2 sequences are MDHEN and SYDVKM. This CDR3 region has 15 residues. DNA of the CDR3: TGTGCCAGCAGAGCGGGGGCCCCTTACACAGATACGCAGTATTTT. This encodes CASRAGAPYTDTQYF.